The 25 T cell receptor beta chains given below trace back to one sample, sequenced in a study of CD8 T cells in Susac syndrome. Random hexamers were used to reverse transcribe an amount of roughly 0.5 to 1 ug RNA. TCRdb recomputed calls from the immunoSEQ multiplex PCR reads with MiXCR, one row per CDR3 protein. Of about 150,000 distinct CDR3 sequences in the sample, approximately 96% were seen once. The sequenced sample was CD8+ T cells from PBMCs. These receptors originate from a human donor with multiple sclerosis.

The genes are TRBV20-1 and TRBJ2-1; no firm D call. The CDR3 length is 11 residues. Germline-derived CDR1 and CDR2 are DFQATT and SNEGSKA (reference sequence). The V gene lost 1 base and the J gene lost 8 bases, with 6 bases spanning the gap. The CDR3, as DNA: TGCAGTGCTAGAGCCGGCTATGAGCAGTTCTTC. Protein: CSARAGYEQFF.

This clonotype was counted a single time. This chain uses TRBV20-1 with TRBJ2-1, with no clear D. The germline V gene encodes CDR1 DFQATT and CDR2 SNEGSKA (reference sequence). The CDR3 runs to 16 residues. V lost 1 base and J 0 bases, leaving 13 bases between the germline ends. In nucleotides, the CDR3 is TGCAGTGCTAGAGTCGTAGTCAGGCTCTCCTACAATGAGCAGTTCTTC. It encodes CSARVVVRLSYNEQFF.

Here the CDR3 DNA reads TGCAGCGTTGAAGAACGGGGCCCTGGGGCCAACGTCCTGACTTTC. This codes for CSVEERGPGANVLTF. V and J are TRBV29-1 and TRBJ2-6, with D perhaps given as TRBD1 or TRBD2 (5 bases each). CDR3 length equals 15 residues. V was shortened by 0 bases and J by 2 bases, with 8 bases between the two germline ends. Per the germline V gene, CDR1 is SQVTM and CDR2 is ANQGSEA.

CDR3 in amino acids: CSAVLAIYNEQFF. DNA for the CDR3: TGCAGTGCAGTACTAGCGATCTACAATGAGCAGTTCTTC. This chain links TRBV20-1 with TRBJ2-1; 7 bases align to TRBD2. This CDR3 region has 13 residues. CDR1 DFQATT and CDR2 SNEGSKA come from the germline V gene (reference sequence). V lost 6 bases, J lost 3 bases, and 5 bases stayed unmatched.

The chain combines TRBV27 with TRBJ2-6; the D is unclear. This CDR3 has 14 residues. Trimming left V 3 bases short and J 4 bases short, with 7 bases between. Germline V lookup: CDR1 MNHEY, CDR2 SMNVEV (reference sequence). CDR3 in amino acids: CASSFLGGANVLTF. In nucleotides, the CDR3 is TGTGCCAGCAGTTTCCTTGGCGGGGCCAACGTCCTGACTTTC.

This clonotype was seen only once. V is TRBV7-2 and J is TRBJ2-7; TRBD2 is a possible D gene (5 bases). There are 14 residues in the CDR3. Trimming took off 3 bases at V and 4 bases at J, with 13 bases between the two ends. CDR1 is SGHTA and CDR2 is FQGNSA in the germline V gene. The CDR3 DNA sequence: TGTGCCAGCAGCTTCGTTTTAGGAGGTTACGAGCAGTACTTC. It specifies CASSFVLGGYEQYF.

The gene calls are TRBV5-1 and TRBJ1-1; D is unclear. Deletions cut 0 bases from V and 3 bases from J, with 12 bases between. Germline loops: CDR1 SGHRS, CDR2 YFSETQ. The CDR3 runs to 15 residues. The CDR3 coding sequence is TGCGCCAGCAGCTTGGCCCGCAGGTTGGACACTGAAGCTTTCTTT. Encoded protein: CASSLARRLDTEAFF.

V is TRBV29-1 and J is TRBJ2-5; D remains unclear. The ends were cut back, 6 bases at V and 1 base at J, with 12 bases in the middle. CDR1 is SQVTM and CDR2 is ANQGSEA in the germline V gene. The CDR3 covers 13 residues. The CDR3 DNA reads TGCAGCGTGCCAGGCTTGGTCCAAGAGACCCAGTACTTC. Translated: CSVPGLVQETQYF.

The CDR3 sequence: CASSERRGGGSPLHF. The CDR3 DNA is TGTGCCAGCAGCGAGCGTCGGGGAGGTGGATCACCCCTCCACTTT. The chain combines TRBV7-8 with TRBJ1-6; D is unresolved. With 5 bases removed from V and 10 bases from J, the gap between germline ends came to 18 bases. Germline V gives CDR1 SGHVS, CDR2 FQNEAQ. CDR3 size: 15 residues.

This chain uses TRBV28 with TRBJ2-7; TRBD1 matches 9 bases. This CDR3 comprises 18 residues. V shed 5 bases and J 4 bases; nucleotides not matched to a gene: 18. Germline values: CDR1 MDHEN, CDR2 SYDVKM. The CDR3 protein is CASSPLHPPDRGLYEQYF. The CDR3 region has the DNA TGTGCCAGCAGTCCATTACACCCGCCGGACAGGGGACTTTACGAGCAGTACTTC.

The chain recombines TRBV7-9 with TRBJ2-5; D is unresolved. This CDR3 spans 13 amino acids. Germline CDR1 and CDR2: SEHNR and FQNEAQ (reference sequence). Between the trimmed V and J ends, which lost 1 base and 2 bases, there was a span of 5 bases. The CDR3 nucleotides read TGTGCCAGCAGCTTAGGACGACAAGAGACCCAGTACTTC. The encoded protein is CASSLGRQETQYF.

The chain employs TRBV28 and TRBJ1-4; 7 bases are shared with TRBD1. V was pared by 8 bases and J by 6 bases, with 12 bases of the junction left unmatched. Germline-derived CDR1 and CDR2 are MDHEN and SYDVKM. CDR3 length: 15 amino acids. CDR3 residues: CASRDLDREYEKLFF. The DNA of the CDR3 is TGTGCCAGCCGAGACCTCGACAGGGAGTATGAAAAACTGTTTTTT. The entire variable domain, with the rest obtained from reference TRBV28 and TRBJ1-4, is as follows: DVKVTQSSRYLVKRTGEKVFLECVQDMDHENMFWYRQDPGLGLRLIYFSYDVKMKEKGDIPEGYSVSREKKERFSLILESASTNQTSMYLCASRDLDREYEKLFFGSGTQLSVL.

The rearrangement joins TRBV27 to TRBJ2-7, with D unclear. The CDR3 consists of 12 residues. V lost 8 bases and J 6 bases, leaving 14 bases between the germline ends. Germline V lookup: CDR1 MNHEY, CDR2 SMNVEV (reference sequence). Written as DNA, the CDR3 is TGTGCCAGCGGGTGGCAGTCCGGCGAGCAGTACTTC. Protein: CASGWQSGEQYF.

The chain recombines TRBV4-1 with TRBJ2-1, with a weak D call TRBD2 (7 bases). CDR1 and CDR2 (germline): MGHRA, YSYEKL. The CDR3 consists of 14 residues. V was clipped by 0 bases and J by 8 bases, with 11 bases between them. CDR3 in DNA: TGCGCCAGCAGCCAAGATGGGGGGGCCGATGAGCAGTTCTTC. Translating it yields CASSQDGGADEQFF.

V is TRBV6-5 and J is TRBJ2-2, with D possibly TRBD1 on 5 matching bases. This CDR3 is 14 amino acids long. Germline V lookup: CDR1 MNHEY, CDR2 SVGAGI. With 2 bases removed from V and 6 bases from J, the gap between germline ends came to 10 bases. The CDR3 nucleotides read TGTGCCAGCAGTTACCAGGGTAGCTCCGGGGAGCTGTTTTTT. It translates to CASSYQGSSGELFF.

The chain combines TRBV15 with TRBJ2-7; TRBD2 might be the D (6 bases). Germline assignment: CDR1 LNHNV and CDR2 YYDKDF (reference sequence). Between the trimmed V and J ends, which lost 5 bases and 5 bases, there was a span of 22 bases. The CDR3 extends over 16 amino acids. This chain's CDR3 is CATSPPEGIGEDEQYF. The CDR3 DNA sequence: TGTGCCACCAGCCCCCCGGAGGGGATCGGAGAGGACGAGCAGTACTTC.

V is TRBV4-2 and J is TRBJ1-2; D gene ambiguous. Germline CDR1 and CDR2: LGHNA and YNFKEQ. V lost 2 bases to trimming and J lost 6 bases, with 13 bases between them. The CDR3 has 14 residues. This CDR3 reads CASSQKTLPDGYTF. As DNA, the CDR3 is TGTGCCAGCAGCCAAAAAACGCTCCCCGATGGCTACACCTTC.

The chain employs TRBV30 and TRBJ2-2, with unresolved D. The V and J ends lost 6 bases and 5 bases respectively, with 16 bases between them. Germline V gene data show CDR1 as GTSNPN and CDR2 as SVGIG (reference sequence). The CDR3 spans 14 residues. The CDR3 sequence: CACLQTAETGELFF. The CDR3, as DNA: TGTGCCTGCCTCCAGACCGCGGAAACCGGGGAGCTGTTTTTT.

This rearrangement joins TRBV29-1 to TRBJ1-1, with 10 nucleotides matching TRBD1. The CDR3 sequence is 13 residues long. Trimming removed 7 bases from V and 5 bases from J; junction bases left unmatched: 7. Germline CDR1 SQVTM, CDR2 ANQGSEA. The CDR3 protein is CSALGTGVTEAFF. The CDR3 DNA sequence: TGCAGCGCCCTGGGGACAGGGGTTACTGAAGCTTTCTTT.

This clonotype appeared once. CDR3 coding DNA: TGTGCCACCAGCCGCTCCGGAGGAGGCTTCTATGGCTACACCTTC. Translated, it gives CATSRSGGGFYGYTF. V gene TRBV15 combines with J gene TRBJ1-2; D call uncertain. The CDR3 runs to 15 residues. V lost 5 bases to trimming and J lost 4 bases, with 17 bases between them. Looked up from germline, CDR1 is LNHNV and CDR2 is YYDKDF (reference sequence).

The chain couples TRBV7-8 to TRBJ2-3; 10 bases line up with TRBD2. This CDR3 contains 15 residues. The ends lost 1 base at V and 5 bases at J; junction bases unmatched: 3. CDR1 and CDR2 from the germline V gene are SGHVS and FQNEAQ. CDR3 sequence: CASSLGLAGEDTQYF. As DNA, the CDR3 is TGTGCCAGCAGCTTAGGGCTAGCGGGGGAAGATACGCAGTATTTT.

CDR3 region: CASGQTGGPNSPLHF. CDR3 DNA sequence: TGTGCCAGTGGACAGACAGGGGGGCCGAATTCACCCCTCCACTTT. This chain uses TRBV19 with TRBJ1-6; 9 bases agree with TRBD1. This CDR3 contains 15 residues. Unmatched junction bases numbered 9, after V lost 8 bases and J lost 7 bases. Per the germline V gene, CDR1 is LNHDA and CDR2 is SQIVND (reference sequence).

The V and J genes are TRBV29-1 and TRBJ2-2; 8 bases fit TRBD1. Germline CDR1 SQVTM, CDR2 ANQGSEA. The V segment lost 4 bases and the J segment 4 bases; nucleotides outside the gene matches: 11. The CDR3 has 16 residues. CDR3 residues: CSVGQGSRGSTGELFF. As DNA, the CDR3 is TGCAGCGTTGGACAGGGGTCCAGGGGGAGCACCGGGGAGCTGTTTTTT.

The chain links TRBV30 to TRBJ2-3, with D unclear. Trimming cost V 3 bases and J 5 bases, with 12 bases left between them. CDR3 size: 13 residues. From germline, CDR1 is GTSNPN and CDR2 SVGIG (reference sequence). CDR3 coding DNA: TGTGCCTGGAGCCTCCTACACAAAGATACGCAGTATTTT. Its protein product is CAWSLLHKDTQYF.

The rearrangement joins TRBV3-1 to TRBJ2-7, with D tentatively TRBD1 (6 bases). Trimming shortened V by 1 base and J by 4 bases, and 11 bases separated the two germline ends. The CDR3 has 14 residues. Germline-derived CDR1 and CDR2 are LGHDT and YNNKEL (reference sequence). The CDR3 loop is CASSQAGQPYEQYF. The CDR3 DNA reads TGTGCCAGCAGCCAAGCTGGACAGCCATACGAGCAGTACTTC.